A selection of T cell receptor beta chains follows, all from one sample in a study of T cell changes during pregnancy in multiple sclerosis. Libraries were prepared by immunoSEQ multiplex PCR; TCRdb keeps only in-frame clonotypes and omits some of them. The data contain 40,000 to 55,000 clones, 80% to 90% of them singletons. This material consisted of CD8+ T cells from peripheral blood mononuclear cells, taken in the second trimester of pregnancy. These receptors were collected from a female donor with multiple sclerosis, enrolled in a pregnancy study. The CDR3 runs from the conserved cysteine through the conserved F or W. D genes are given only for firm matches. The listing skips clone size in some rows; elsewhere it reads once, few, many or a size class.

V,J,D,size,DNA,CDR3
TRBV29-1,TRBJ1-5,TRBD1,-,TGCAGCTCCTGGACAGGGCAGAAACAGCCCCAGCATTTT,CSSWTGQKQPQHF
TRBV15,TRBJ2-7,-,-,TGTGCCACCAGCAGAGATTCTGCGTTATACGAGCAGTACTTC,CATSRDSALYEQYF
TRBV2,TRBJ1-2,TRBD1,-,TGTGCCAGCAGTGAACCCGGGACAGGGGTTTATGGCTACACCTTC,CASSEPGTGVYGYTF
TRBV6-4,TRBJ2-3,-,-,TGTGCCAGCAGTGACTCCAGGGACACAGATACGCAGTATTTT,CASSDSRDTDTQYF
TRBV27,TRBJ2-5,TRBD1,-,TGTGCCAGCAGTCCAGGGACAGGAGGCTACGAGACCCAGTACTTC,CASSPGTGGYETQYF
TRBV27,TRBJ2-1,TRBD2,-,TGTGCCAGCACCTTGACTAGCGGGGCAGGAAATGAGCAGTTCTTC,CASTLTSGAGNEQFF
TRBV9,TRBJ2-5,-,-,TGTGCCAGCAGCGTAGATTTAGCGCACCAAGAGACCCAGTACTTC,CASSVDLAHQETQYF
TRBV15,TRBJ2-7,TRBD2,-,TGTGCCACCAGCAGAGCTAGCGGGGGACCCTACGAGCAGTACTTC,CATSRASGGPYEQYF
TRBV2,TRBJ2-1,TRBD2,-,TGTGCCAGCAGTGAGGGACGGGGGGGCCGCTCCTACAATGAGCAGTTCTTC,CASSEGRGGRSYNEQFF
TRBV5-1,TRBJ2-1,TRBD1,-,TGCGCCAGCAGGGGGACAGACAATGAGCAGTTCTTC,CASRGTDNEQFF
TRBV27,TRBJ1-2,-,-,TGTGCCAGCTCCAGCGGGGGGAACTATGGCTACACCTTC,CASSSGGNYGYTF
TRBV11-2,TRBJ2-7,TRBD1,-,TGTGCCAGCAGCTCGACAGGGGCCGGCTACGAGCAGTACTTC,CASSSTGAGYEQYF
TRBV19,TRBJ2-3,-,-,TGTGCCAGTAGTGTCGGACTATATGATACGCAGTATTTT,CASSVGLYDTQYF
TRBV7-9,TRBJ2-7,-,-,TGTGCCAGCACCCGTGGGAGTTTAGTCTACGAGCAGTACTTC,CASTRGSLVYEQYF
TRBV4-1,TRBJ2-7,TRBD2,-,TGCGCCAGCAGCCAAGCTAGCGGGGGAGAGCAGTACTTC,CASSQASGGEQYF
TRBV6-4,TRBJ2-3,TRBD2,once,TGTGCCAGCAGTGACACTAGCGGCACAGATACGCAGTATTTT,CASSDTSGTDTQYF